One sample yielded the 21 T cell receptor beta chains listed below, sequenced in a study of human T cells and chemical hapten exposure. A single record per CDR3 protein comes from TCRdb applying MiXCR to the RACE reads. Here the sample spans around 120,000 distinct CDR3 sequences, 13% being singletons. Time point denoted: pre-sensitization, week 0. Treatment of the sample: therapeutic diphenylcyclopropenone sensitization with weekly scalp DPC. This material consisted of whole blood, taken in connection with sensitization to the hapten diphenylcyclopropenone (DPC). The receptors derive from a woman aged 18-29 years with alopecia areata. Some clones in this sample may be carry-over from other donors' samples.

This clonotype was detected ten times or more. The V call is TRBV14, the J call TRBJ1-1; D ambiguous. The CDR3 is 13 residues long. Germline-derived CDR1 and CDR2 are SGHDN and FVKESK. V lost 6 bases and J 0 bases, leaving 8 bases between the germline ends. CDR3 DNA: TGTGCCAGCAGTCAGAACATGAACACTGAAGCTTTCTTT. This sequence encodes CASSQNMNTEAFF.

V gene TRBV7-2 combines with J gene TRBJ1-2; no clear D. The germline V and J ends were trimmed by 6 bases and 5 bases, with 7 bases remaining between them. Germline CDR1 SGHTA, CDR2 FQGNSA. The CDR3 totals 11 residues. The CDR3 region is CASREGYGYTF. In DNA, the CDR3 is TGTGCCAGCAGAGAAGGGTATGGCTACACCTTC.

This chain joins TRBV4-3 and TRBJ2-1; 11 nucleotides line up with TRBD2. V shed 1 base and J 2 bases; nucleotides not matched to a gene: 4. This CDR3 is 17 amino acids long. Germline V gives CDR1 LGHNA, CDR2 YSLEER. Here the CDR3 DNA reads TGCGCCAGCAGCCAAGCACCTAGCGGGGGGACCTACAATGAGCAGTTCTTC. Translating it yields CASSQAPSGGTYNEQFF.

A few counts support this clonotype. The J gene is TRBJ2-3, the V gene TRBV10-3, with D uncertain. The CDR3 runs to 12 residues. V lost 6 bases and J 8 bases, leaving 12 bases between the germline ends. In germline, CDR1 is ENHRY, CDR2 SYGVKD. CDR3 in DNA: TGTGCCATCAGCCTGGATTCTGGTACGCAGTATTTT. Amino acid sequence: CAISLDSGTQYF.

The CDR3 loop is CASSSLGSRAYEQYF. CDR3 DNA sequence: TGTGCCAGCAGCTCGTTGGGGTCGAGGGCCTACGAGCAGTACTTC. The chain carries TRBV11-2 and TRBJ2-7, with D tentatively TRBD2 (5 bases). Germline CDR1 SGHAT, CDR2 FQNNGV. The CDR3 is made up of 15 amino acids. The V and J ends lost 4 bases and 2 bases respectively, with 15 bases between them.

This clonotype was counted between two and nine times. Here the CDR3 DNA reads TGCAGTGCAACTACCAGCCAGCTGGCTAGCCTCCCCCCGCAGTATTTT. Its translation is CSATTSQLASLPPQYF. The chain is built from TRBV20-1 and TRBJ2-3; TRBD2 might be the D (5 bases). V was pared by 6 bases and J by 10 bases, with 29 bases between. Germline V CDR1 and CDR2: DFQATT, SNEGSKA (reference sequence). The CDR3 is 16 amino acids.

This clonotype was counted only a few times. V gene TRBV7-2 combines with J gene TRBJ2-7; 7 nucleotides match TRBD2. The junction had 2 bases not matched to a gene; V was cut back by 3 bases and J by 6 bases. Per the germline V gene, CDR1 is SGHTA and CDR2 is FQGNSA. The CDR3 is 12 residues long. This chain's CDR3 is CASSFPSGEQYF. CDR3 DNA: TGTGCCAGCAGCTTTCCTAGCGGCGAGCAGTACTTC.

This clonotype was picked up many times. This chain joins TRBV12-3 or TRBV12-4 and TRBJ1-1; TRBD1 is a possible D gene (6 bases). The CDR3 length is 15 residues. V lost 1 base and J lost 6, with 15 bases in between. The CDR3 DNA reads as TGTGCCAGCAGTTTAGTCAGGGGCATAACTCCTGAAGCTTTCTTT. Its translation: CASSLVRGITPEAFF.

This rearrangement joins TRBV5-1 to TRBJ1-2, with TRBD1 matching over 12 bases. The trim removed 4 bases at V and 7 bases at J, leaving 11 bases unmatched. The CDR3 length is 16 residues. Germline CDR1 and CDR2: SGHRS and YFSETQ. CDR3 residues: CASSPTRGTGGSGYTF. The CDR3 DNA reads TGCGCCAGCAGCCCCACCCGCGGGACAGGGGGCAGTGGCTACACCTTC. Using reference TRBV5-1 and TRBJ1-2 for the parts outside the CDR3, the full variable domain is KAGVTQTPRYLIKTRGQQVTLSCSPISGHRSVSWYQQTPGQGLQFLFEYFSETQRNKGNFPGRFSGRQFSNSRSEMNVSTLELGDSALYLCASSPTRGTGGSGYTFGSGTRLTVV.

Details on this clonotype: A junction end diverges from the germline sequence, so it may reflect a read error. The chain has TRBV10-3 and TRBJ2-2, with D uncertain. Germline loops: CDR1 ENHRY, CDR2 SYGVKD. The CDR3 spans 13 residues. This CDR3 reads CAIRESNTGELFF. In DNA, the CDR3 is TGTGCCATCAGGGAGTCGAACACCGGGGAGCTGTTTTTT.

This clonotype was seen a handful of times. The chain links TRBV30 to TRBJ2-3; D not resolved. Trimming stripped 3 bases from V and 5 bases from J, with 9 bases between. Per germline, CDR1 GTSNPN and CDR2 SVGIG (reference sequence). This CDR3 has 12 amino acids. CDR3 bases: TGTGCCTGGAGCCAGGCTAAAGATACGCAGTATTTT. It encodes CAWSQAKDTQYF.

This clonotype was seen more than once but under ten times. In nucleotides, the CDR3 is TGTGCCAGCTCATCCAGAGGAGGGGTTGACTCACCCCTCCACTTT. Translation: CASSSRGGVDSPLHF. V and J are TRBV18 and TRBJ1-6; D perhaps matches TRBD1 (5 bases). The CDR3 is 15 residues long. Trimming left V 5 bases short and J 10 bases short, with 18 bases between. The germline V gene has CDR1 KGHSH and CDR2 LQKENI.

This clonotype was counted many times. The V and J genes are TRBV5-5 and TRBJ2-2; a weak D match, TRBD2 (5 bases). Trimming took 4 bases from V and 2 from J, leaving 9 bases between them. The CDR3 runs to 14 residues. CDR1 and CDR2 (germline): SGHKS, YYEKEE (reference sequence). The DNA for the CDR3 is TGTGCCAGCAGCCCCGGGGATAACACCGGGGAGCTGTTTTTT. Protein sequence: CASSPGDNTGELFF. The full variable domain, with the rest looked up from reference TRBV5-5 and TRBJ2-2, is DAGVTQSPTHLIKTRGQQVTLRCSPISGHKSVSWYQQVLGQGPQFIFQYYEKEERGRGNFPDRFSARQFPNYSSELNVNALLLGDSALYLCASSPGDNTGELFFGEGSRLTVL.

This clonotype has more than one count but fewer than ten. The CDR3 sequence: CASSYSKSGVDNQPQHF. CDR3 sequence (DNA): TGTGCCAGCAGTTACTCGAAATCGGGGGTTGACAATCAGCCCCAGCATTTT. The chain recombines TRBV6-6 with TRBJ1-5; D perhaps matches TRBD1 (5 bases). Germline-derived CDR1 and CDR2 are MNHNY and SVGAGI (reference sequence). Trimming cost V 0 bases and J 3 bases, with 15 bases left between them. This CDR3 has 17 amino acids.

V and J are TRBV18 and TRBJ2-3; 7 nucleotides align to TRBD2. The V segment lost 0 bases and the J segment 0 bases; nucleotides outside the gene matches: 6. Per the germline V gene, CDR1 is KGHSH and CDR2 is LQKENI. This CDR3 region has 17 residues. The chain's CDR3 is CASSPPGAGTSTDTQYF. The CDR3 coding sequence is TGTGCCAGCTCACCACCAGGAGCGGGGACCAGCACAGATACGCAGTATTTT.

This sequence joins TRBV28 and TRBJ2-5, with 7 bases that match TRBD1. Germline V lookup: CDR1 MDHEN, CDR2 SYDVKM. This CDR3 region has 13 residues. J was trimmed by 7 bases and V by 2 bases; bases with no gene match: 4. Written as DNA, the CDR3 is TGTGCCAGCAGTTTAGCCAGACAGGGGACCCAGTACTTC. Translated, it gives CASSLARQGTQYF.

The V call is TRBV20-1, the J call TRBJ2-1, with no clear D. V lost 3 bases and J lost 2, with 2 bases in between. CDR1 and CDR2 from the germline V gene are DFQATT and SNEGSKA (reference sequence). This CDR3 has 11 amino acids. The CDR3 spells CSASAYNEQFF. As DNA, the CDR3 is TGCAGTGCTAGCGCCTACAATGAGCAGTTCTTC.

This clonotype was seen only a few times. The CDR3 reads CASSGTGYVYGYTF. The CDR3 coding sequence is TGTGCCAGCAGTGGGACAGGCTACGTCTATGGCTACACCTTC. The genes are TRBV28 and TRBJ1-2, with 8 bases lining up with TRBD1. CDR1 is MDHEN, CDR2 SYDVKM, per germline. This CDR3 region has 14 residues. V dropped 5 bases and J dropped 4; count of bases not matched to a gene: 6.

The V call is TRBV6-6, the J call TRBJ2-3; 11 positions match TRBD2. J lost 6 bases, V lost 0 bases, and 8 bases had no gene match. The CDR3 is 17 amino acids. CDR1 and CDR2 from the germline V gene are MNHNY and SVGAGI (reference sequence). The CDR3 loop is CASSYSATSGELDTQYF. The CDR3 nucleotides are TGTGCCAGCAGTTACTCTGCGACTAGCGGGGAATTGGATACGCAGTATTTT.

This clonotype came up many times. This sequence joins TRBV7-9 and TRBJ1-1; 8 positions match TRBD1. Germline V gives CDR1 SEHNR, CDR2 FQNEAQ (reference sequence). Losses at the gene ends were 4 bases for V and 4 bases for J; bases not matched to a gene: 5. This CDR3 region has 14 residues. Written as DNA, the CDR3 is TGTGCCAGCAGCTCCGGACAGGGTTTCACTGAAGCTTTCTTT. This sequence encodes CASSSGQGFTEAFF.

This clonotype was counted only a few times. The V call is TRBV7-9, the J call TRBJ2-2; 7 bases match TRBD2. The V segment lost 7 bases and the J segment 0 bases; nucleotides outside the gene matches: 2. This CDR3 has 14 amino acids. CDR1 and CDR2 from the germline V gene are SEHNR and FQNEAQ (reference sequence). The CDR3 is CASTSGANTGELFF. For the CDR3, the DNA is TGTGCCAGCACCAGCGGGGCGAACACCGGGGAGCTGTTTTTT.